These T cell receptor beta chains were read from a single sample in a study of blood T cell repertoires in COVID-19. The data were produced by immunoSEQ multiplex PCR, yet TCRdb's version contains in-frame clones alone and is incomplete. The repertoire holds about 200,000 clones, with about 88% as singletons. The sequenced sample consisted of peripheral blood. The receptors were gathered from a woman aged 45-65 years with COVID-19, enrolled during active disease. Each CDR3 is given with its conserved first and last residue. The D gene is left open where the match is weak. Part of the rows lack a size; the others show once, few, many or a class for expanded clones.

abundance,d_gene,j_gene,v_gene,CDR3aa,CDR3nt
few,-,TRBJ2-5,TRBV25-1,CASSETRVKETQYF,TGTGCCAGCAGTGAAACCAGGGTAAAAGAGACCCAGTACTTC
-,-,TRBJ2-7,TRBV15,CATSRGGGSYEQYF,TGTGCCACCAGCAGAGGCGGCGGCTCCTACGAGCAGTACTTC
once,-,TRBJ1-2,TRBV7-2,CASSTELGYTF,TGTGCCAGCAGCACCGAGCTGGGCTACACCTTC
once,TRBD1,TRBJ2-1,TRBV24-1,CATRGQGAKNEQFF,TGTGCCACCAGGGGACAGGGGGCAAAAAATGAGCAGTTCTTC
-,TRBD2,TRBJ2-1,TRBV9,CASSVAGGSYNEQFF,TGTGCCAGCAGCGTAGCGGGGGGATCCTACAATGAGCAGTTCTTC
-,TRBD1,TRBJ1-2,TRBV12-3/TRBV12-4,CASNHRGTGYTF,TGTGCCAGCAATCACAGGGGAACTGGCTACACCTTC
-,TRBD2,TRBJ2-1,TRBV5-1,CASSLAGGVHEQFF,TGCGCCAGCAGCTTGGCCGGGGGGGTGCATGAGCAGTTCTTC
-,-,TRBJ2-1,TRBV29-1,CSVGVSINEQFF,TGCAGCGTTGGGGTTAGCATCAATGAGCAGTTCTTC
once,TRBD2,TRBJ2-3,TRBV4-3,CASSHDIPGLAGGYRTDTQYF,TGCGCCAGCAGCCATGATATACCGGGACTAGCGGGGGGGTATAGAACAGATACGCAGTATTTT
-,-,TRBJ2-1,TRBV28,CASSLYPAGPYEDEQFF,TGTGCCAGCAGTTTATATCCCGCGGGACCCTATGAGGATGAGCAGTTCTTC
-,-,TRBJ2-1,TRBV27,CASSRPSRRNEQFF,TGTGCCAGCAGCCGCCCTTCTAGGAGGAATGAGCAGTTCTTC
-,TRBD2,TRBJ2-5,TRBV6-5,CASSYTSGDQETQYF,TGTGCCAGCAGTTATACTAGCGGGGACCAAGAGACCCAGTACTTC
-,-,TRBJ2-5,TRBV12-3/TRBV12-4,CASTPAGTQYF,TGTGCCAGCACCCCAGCGGGGACCCAGTACTTC
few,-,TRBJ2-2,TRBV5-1,CASRTAVPGELFF,TGCGCCAGCAGGACGGCGGTCCCCGGGGAGCTGTTTTTT
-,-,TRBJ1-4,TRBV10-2,CASRTGLEAGKLFF,TGCGCCAGCAGAACAGGGTTGGAGGCCGGGAAACTGTTTTTT
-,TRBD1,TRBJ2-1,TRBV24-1,CATSEYGTGSYNEQFF,TGTGCCACCAGTGAGTACGGGACAGGGAGTTACAATGAGCAGTTCTTC
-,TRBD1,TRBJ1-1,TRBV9,CASSVGQGVSEAFF,TGTGCCAGCAGCGTGGGACAGGGGGTATCTGAAGCTTTCTTT
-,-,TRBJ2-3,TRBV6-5,CASRESGNGHTQYF,TGTGCCAGCAGAGAGTCAGGGAACGGGCATACGCAGTATTTT
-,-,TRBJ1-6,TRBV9,CANWGRMTSPLHF,TGTGCCAACTGGGGGCGGATGACTTCACCCCTCCACTTT
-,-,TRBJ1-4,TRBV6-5,CASSPTGTNEKLFF,TGTGCCAGCAGTCCAACAGGGACTAATGAAAAACTGTTTTTT
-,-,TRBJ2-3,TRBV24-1,CATPRGAFTDTQYF,TGTGCCACCCCCCGGGGGGCGTTTACAGATACGCAGTATTTT
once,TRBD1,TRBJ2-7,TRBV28,CASSFRDRLLYEQYF,TGTGCCAGCAGTTTCCGGGACAGACTACTCTACGAGCAGTACTTC
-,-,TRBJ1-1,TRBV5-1,CASSKGRLTGDTEAFF,TGCGCCAGCAGCAAGGGACGGTTGACGGGAGACACTGAAGCTTTCTTT
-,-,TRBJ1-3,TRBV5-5,CASSLTVLPPGNTIYF,TGTGCCAGCAGCTTAACAGTCCTCCCCCCTGGAAACACCATATATTTT
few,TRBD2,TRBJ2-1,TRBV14,CASSPPAGGMKNEQFF,TGTGCCAGCAGCCCACCAGCGGGGGGGATGAAAAATGAGCAGTTCTTC
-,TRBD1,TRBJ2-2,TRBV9,CASSPTGARGELFF,TGTGCCAGCAGTCCTACAGGGGCGCGCGGGGAGCTGTTTTTT
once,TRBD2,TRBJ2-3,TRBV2,CASSTGLSGGMPDTQYF,TGTGCCAGCAGCACGGGCCTATCGGGGGGGATGCCAGATACGCAGTATTTT
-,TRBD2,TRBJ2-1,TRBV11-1,CASSLARAGGYNEQFF,TGTGCCAGCAGCTTAGCGCGAGCGGGGGGCTACAATGAGCAGTTCTTC
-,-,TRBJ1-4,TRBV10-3,CAISEGREEKLFF,TGTGCCATCAGTGAGGGGCGGGAGGAAAAACTGTTTTTT
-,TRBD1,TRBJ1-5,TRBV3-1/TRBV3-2,CASSPHRGSNQPQHF,TGTGCCAGCAGCCCACACAGGGGGAGCAATCAGCCCCAGCATTTT
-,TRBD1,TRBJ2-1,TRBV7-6,CASSIGQGASYNEQFF,TGTGCCAGCAGCATCGGACAGGGGGCTTCCTACAATGAGCAGTTCTTC